The present TCR beta chain was sequenced within a study of T cells in Graves' hyperthyroidism and ophthalmopathy (dated by TCRdb to the late 2010s). In the study overall: Peripheral blood was collected at initial diagnosis, before any treatment. To identify TCR V-J signatures that set the groups apart, the researchers used a discovery cohort of 100 patients, made up of some 41 with Graves' ophthalmopathy and 57 with stable Graves' hyperthyroidism. Prospective prediction of ophthalmopathy was tested in an independent validation cohort consisting of 18 to 20 hyperthyroidism patients and approximately 16 patients who later progressed to ophthalmopathy. The 95 to 100 discovery patients were randomly split 7:3 into training and test sets. Thyroid tissue and blood T-cell repertoires from about six Graves' hyperthyroidism patients were also compared in the study. After sampling, hyperthyroidism patients received methimazole starting at 30 mg daily, and ophthalmopathy patients received high-dose intravenous methylprednisolone. According to the paper, TCR Vbeta CDR3 sequencing was carried out on roughly 130 peripheral blood samples, which came from approximately 43 ophthalmopathy, 75 or so hyperthyroidism and roughly 17 progressor patients.

The TCR beta CDR3 regions were amplified from RNA transcripts. For the first round of RT-PCR on the TCR CDR3, the HTBI primer set was used together with the Qiagen OneStep RT-PCR kit. Libraries were constructed in a second round of multiplex PCR, after which size selection and purification were carried out. Paired-end sequencing of the libraries was performed with 100 bp reads on an Illumina HiSeq2000. In the source study's methods: SOAPnuke was used to process the raw data, throwing out any read that contained adapters or uncalled bases, had a mean Phred below 15, or lacked an exact constant-primer or identifier match. High-quality paired reads were merged with COPE v1.2.5, and unique nucleotide sequences were defined as clonotypes. MiTCR v1.1 was used to align clonotypes to the IMGT TRBV, TRBD and TRBJ reference segments. The analysis included only V-J combinations with a frequency above 0.0001, which together covered around 99% of the repertoires. The TCS score was defined as F50 (clonal expansion) divided by E x V (chaos), with BLOSUM62-based TCRdist calculated between CDR3 peptides within each V-J. Welch's t-statistics and random forest reduced 500 to 650 V-J features to 10 to 15, which were used in a naive Bayes classifier (R e1071). The public sequencing data were trimmed at Q25 with fastp and processed into clonotypes with MiXCR by TCRdb, which kept only in-frame beta chains. Every distinct CDR3 protein forms one entry, paired with its most common genes and DNA. The V and J calls reflect TCRdb's pipeline rather than the authors' work. The sample data list approximately 600,000 distinct CDR3 sequences, and less than 25% of these were observed just once. 30% to 40% of the sample belongs to the ten largest clones.

The research as a whole found: In validation, the model predicted progression to ophthalmopathy a median of around six months before onset, with approximately 71% sensitivity and roughly 72% specificity. No statistical method was used to set the sample size in advance, and investigators knew the group allocation. Ophthalmopathy was separated from stable hyperthyroidism by a 13 V-J signature model, with about 86% sensitivity and about 84% specificity obtained in cross-validation and 80%/75% obtained in testing. Most expanded thyroid clonotypes (frequency above 0.001) were also detected in blood, a finding suggesting that blood repertoires may reflect thyroid immune responses.

V drops 5 bases and J drops 0 bases, leaving 14 bases in between. From the germline V gene, CDR1 is MNHNS and CDR2 is SASEGT. From the cysteine through the phenylalanine, the CDR3 covers 15 amino acids. The kept DNA is CDR3 alone, 45 bases in frame from the first base. Moderately to severely active disease, a Clinical Activity Score of at least 3, a NOSPECS grade of at least 4, and a duration under 3 months were present in ophthalmopathy patients. Exclusion was applied to patients with uncontrolled infections, other autoimmune diseases, pregnancy or lactation. Diagnoses were based on clinical symptoms, serum thyroxine and TRAb, thyroid ultrasound and orbital computed tomography. Ficoll-Paque density gradient centrifugation was used to isolate PBMCs from around 10 ml of fresh peripheral blood. Trizol reagent was used to extract total RNA, and RNA quality was then checked on an Agilent 2100 Bioanalyzer.

This clonotype was counted ten times or more. The specificity of this receptor is unknown. Base qualities were left out, and no much larger clone turns up one base away. The source of this sequence is a man aged 30 to 45 with Graves' ophthalmopathy. The sequenced sample was blood. The chain was built from TRBV6-1 and TRBJ2-7, and the D gene may be TRBD2, 6 bases matching. The bases read TGTGCCAGCAGTATGGAGGGCTCTAGCTCCTACGAGCAGTACTTC. Its protein reads: CASSMEGSSSYEQYF.